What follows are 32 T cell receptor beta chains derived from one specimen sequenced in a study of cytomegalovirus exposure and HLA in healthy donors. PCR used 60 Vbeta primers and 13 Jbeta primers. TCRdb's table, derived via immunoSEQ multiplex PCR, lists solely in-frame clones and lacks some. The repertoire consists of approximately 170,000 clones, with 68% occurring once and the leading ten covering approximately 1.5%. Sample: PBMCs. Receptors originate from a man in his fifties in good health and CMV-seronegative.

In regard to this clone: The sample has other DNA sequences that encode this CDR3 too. The chain's CDR3 is CATSRATSTDTQYF. As DNA, the CDR3 is TGTGCCACCAGCCGTGCGACTAGCACAGATACGCAGTATTTT. This rearrangement joins TRBV15 to TRBJ2-3; D gene ambiguous. The CDR3 contains 14 residues. The V gene's germline CDR1 is LNHNV and CDR2 YYDKDF (reference sequence). The ends were cut back, 5 bases at V and 0 bases at J, with 9 bases in the middle.

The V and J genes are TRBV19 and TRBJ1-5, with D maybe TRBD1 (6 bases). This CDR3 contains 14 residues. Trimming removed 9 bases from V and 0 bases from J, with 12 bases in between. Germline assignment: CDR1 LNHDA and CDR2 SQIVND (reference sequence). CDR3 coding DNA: TGTGCCAGCCGTGACAGGTATAGCAATCAGCCCCAGCATTTT. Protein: CASRDRYSNQPQHF.

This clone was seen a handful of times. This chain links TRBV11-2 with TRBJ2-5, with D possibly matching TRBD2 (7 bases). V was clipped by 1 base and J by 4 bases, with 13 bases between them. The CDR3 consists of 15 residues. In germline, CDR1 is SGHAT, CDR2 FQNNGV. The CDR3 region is CASSLVGGGGETQYF. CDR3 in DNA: TGTGCCAGCAGCTTAGTGGGGGGAGGGGGAGAGACCCAGTACTTC.

The CDR3 protein is CASSQEAGDQETQYF. CDR3 nucleotides: TGCGCCAGCAGCCAAGAGGCGGGGGATCAAGAGACCCAGTACTTC. The chain has TRBV4-3 and TRBJ2-5; 7 nucleotides match TRBD2. The CDR3 has 15 residues. With V trimmed by 0 bases and J by 2 bases, 3 bases remained unmatched. The germline V gene has CDR1 LGHNA and CDR2 YSLEER.

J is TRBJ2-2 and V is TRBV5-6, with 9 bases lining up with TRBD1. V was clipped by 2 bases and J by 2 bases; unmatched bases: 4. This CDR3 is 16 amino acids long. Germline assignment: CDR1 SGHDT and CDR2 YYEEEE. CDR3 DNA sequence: TGTGCCAGCAGCTTCAGGACAGGGGCAAACACCGGGGAGCTGTTTTTT. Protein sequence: CASSFRTGANTGELFF.

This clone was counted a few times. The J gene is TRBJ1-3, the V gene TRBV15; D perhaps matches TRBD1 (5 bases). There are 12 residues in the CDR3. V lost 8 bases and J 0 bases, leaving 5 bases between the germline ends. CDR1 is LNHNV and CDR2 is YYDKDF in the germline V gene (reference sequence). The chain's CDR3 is CATQGSGNTIYF. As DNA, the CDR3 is TGTGCCACCCAGGGCTCTGGAAACACCATATATTTT.

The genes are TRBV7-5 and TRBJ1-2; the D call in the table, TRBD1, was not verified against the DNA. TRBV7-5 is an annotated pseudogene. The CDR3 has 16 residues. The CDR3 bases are TGTGTCAGAAGCTTAGAGCAGGGGAGTACTAACTATGGCTACACCTTC. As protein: CVRSLEQGSTNYGYTF.

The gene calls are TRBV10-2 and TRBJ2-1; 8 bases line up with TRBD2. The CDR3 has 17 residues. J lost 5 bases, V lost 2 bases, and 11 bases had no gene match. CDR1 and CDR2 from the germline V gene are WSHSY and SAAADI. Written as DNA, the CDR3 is TGCGCCAGCAGTGAGCCTGGGGGAGCGGGGGCCCACAATGAGCAGTTCTTC. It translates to CASSEPGGAGAHNEQFF.

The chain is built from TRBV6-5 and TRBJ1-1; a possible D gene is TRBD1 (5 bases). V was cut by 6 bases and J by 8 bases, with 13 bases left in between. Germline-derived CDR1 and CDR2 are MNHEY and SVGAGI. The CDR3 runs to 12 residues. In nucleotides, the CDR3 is TGTGCCAGCAGCAACCGGGGGGAGGAAGCTTTCTTT. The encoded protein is CASSNRGEEAFF.

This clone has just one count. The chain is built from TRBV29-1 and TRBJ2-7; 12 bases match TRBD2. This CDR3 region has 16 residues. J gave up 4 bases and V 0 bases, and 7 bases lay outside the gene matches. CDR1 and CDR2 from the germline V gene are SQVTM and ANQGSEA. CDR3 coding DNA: TGCAGCGTTGAAGACAGACTAGCGGGGGTAGGGTACGAGCAGTACTTC. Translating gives CSVEDRLAGVGYEQYF.

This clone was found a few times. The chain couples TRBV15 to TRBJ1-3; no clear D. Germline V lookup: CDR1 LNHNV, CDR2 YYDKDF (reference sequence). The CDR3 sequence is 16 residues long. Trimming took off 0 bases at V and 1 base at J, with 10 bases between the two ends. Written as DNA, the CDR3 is TGTGCCACCAGCAGAGATTTCTACCCTTCTGGAAACACCATATATTTT. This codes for CATSRDFYPSGNTIYF.

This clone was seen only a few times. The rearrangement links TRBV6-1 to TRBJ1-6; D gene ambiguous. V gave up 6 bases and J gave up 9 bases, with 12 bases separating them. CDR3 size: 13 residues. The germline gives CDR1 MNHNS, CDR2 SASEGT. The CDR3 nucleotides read TGTGCCAGCAGATTTACAGACACTTCACCCCTCCACTTT. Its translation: CASRFTDTSPLHF.

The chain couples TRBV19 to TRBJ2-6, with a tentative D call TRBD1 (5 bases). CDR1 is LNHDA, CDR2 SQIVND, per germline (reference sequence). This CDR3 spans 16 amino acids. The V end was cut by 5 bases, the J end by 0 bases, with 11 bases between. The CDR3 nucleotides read TGTGCCAGTAGTTCCGGACACCTCTCTGGGGCCAACGTCCTGACTTTC. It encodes CASSSGHLSGANVLTF. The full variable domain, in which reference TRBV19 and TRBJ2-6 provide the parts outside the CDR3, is DGGITQSPKYLFRKEGQNVTLSCEQNLNHDAMYWYRQDPGQGLRLIYYSQIVNDFQKGDIAEGYSVSREKKESFPLTVTSAQKNPTAFYLCASSSGHLSGANVLTFGAGSRLTVL.

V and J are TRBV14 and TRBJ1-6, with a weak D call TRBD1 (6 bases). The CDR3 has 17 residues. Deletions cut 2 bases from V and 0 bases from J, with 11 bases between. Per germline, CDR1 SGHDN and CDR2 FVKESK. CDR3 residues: CASSQQRTASYNSPLHF. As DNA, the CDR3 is TGTGCCAGCAGCCAACAACGGACAGCCTCCTATAATTCACCCCTCCACTTT.

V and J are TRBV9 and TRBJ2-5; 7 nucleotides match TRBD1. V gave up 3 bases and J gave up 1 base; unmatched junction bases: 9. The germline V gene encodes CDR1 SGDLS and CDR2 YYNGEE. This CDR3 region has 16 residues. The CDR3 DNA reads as TGTGCCAGCAGCGCACGGGACAGCCTGTTCCAAGAGACCCAGTACTTC. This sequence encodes CASSARDSLFQETQYF.

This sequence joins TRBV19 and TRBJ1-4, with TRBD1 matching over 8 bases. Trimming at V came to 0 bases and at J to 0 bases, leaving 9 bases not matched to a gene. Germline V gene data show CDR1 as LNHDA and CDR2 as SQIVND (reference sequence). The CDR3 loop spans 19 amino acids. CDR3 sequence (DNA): TGTGCCAGTAGTATAGATGCAGGGGGCGCGAGATCAACTAATGAAAAACTGTTTTTT. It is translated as CASSIDAGGARSTNEKLFF.

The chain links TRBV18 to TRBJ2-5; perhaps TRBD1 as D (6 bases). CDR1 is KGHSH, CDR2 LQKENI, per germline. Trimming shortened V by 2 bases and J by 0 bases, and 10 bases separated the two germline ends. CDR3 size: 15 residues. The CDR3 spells CASSPGGRYQETQYF. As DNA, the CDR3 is TGTGCCAGCTCACCAGGGGGCCGGTACCAAGAGACCCAGTACTTC.

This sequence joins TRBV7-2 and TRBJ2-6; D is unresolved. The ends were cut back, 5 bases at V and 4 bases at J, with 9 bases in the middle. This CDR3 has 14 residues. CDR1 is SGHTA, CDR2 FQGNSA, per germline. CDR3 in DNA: TGTGCCAGCAGCCTATTAGCAGGGGCCAACGTCCTGACTTTC. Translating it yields CASSLLAGANVLTF. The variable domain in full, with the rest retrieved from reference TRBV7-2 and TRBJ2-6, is GAGVSQSPSNKVTEKGKDVELRCDPISGHTALYWYRQSLGQGLEFLIYFQGNSAPDKSGLPSDRFSAERTGGSVSTLTIQRTQQEDSAVYLCASSLLAGANVLTFGAGSRLTVL.

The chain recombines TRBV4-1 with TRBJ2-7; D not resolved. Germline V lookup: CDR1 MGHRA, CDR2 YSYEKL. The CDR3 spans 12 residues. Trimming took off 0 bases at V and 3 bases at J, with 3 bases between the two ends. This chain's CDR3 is CASSQDYYEQYF. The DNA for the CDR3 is TGCGCCAGCAGCCAAGATTACTACGAGCAGTACTTC.

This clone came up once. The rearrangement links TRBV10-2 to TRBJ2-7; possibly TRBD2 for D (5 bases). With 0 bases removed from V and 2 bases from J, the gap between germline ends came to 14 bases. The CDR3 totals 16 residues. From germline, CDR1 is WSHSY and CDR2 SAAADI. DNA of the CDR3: TGCGCCAGCAGTGAGTCGACGGCCTGGACTCCCTACGAGCAGTACTTC. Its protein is CASSESTAWTPYEQYF.

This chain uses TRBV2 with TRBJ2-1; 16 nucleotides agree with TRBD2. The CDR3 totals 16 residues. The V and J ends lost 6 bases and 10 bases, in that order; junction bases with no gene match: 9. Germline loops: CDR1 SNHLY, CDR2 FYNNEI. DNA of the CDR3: TGTGCCAGCAGGGCCGGGACTAGCGGGGGGGCGGGGGAGCAGTTCTTC. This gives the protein CASRAGTSGGAGEQFF. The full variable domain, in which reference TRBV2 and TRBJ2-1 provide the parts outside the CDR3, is EPEVTQTPSHQVTQMGQEVILRCVPISNHLYFYWYRQILGQKVEFLVSFYNNEISEKSEIFDDQFSVERPDGSNFTLKIRSTKLEDSAMYFCASRAGTSGGAGEQFFGPGTRLTVL.

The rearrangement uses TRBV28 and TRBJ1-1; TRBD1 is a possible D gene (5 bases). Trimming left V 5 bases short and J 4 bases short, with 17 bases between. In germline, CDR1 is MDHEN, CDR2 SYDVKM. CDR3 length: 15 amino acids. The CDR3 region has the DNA TGTGCCAGCAGTCCCTTGGGCAGGGAGGGCACTGAAGCTTTCTTT. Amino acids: CASSPLGREGTEAFF.

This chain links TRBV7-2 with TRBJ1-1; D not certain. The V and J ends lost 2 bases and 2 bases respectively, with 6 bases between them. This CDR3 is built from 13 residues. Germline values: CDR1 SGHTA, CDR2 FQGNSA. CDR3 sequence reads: CASSLQHNTEAFF. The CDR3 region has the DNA TGTGCCAGCAGCTTACAACATAACACTGAAGCTTTCTTT.

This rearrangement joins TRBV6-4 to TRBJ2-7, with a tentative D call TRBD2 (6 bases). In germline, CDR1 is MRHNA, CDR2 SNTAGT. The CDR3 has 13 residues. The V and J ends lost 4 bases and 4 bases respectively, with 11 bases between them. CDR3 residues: CASSARDGYEQYF. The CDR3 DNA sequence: TGTGCCAGCAGTGCGCGGGACGGATACGAGCAGTACTTC.

CDR3 bases: TGCGCCAGCCCCTTTCGGGACAGGGGAGGGAGCAATCAGCCCCAGCATTTT. Amino acids: CASPFRDRGGSNQPQHF. This sequence joins TRBV5-1 and TRBJ1-5, with 10 bases aligning to TRBD1. Per the germline V gene, CDR1 is SGHRS and CDR2 is YFSETQ. Trimming cost V 7 bases and J 1 base; bases outside gene matches: 11. CDR3 length equals 17 residues.

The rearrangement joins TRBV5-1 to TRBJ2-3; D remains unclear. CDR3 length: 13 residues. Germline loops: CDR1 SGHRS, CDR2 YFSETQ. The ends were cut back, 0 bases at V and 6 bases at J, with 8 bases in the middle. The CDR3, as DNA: TGCGCCAGCAGCTTGGGAGGTCCGGATACGCAGTATTTT. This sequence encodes CASSLGGPDTQYF.

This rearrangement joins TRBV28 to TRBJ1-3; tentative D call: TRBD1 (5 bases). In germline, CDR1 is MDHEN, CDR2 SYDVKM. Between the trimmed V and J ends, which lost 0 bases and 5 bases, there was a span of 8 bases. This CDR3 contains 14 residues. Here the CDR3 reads CASSLWDMRNTIYF. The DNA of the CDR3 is TGTGCCAGCAGTTTATGGGACATGCGAAACACCATATATTTT.

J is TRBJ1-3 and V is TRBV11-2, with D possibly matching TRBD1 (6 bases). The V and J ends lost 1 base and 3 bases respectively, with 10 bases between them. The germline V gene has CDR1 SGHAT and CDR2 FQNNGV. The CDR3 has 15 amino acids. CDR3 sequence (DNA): TGTGCCAGCAGCTTAGGGGGGGGCATTGGAAACACCATATATTTT. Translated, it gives CASSLGGGIGNTIYF.

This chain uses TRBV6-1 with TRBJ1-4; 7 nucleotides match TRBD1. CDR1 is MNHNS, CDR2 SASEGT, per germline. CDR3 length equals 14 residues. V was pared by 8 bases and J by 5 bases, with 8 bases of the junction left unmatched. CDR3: CASLTGDYNEKLFF. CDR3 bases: TGTGCCAGCCTAACAGGGGATTACAATGAAAAACTGTTTTTT.

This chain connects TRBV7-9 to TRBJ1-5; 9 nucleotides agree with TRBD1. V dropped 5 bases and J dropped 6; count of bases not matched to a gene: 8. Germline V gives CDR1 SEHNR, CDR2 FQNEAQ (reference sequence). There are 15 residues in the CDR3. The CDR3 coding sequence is TGTGCCAGCAGCGGACAGGGGCGGGAGGCTCAGCCCCAGCATTTT. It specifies CASSGQGREAQPQHF. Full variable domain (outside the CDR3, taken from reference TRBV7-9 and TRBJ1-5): DTGVSQNPRHKITKRGQNVTFRCDPISEHNRLYWYRQTLGQGPEFLTYFQNEAQLEKSRLLSDRFSAERPKGSFSTLEIQRTEQGDSAMYLCASSGQGREAQPQHFGDGTRLSIL.

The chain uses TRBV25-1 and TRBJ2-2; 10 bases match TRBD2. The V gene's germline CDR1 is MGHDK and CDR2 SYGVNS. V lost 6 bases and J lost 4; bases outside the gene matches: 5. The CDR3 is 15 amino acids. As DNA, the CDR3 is TGTGCCAGCAGAAAAGCGGGGGGGCCCACCGGGGAGCTGTTTTTT. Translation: CASRKAGGPTGELFF.

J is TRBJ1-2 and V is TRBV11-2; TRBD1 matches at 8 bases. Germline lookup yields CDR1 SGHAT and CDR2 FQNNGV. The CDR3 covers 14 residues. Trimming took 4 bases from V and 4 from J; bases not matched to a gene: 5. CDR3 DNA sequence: TGTGCCAGCAGCTCCCAGGGGGCGAGCTATGGCTACACCTTC. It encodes CASSSQGASYGYTF.